The text below deals with one T cell receptor beta chain. It lacks a known antigen. Per-base qualities were not stored, and no clone one base away is much larger. The data originate from a study of shared clonotypes between healthy human individuals (dated by TCRdb to 2019 to 2021). Context from the whole study: Three men and a couple of women, aged 18 to 49 years, made up the cohort. For each donor, three plates each were used for CD4 naive and CD4 memory, two plates were used for CD8 naive, and one plate was used for CD8 memory. To estimate repertoire size and how much clonotype sharing occurs between individuals, the study deeply sequenced the blood TCR repertoires of 5 or 6 healthy adults. To increase sequencing depth and limit assay-specific biases, different laboratories used diverse techniques to prepare libraries and sequence TCR repertoires. Between about 0.85 and 10 billion PBMCs per donor were obtained by leukapheresis. General study outcomes and caveats: Because the study included only a small number of donors, the genetic and exposure-history diversity represented was limited. Only blood was sampled, and tissue TCR repertoires likely differ from those in blood. Higher generation probabilities were observed for clonotypes shared by all four sorted-subset donors than for non-shared clonotypes. Incomplete sequencing was indicated by rarefaction of sorted-subset datasets, despite the large sequencing depth. Pairwise subsampling indicated that sequencing depth was expected to affect the degree of clonotype sharing among donors. Estimated clonotype richness was generally larger for naive than for memory subsets. Sharing across several donors was observed for around 4.8% of naive CD4, 3% to 4% of naive CD8, over 2% of memory CD4, and around 0.44% of memory CD8 clonotypes.

Via the germline V gene (reference sequence), CDR1 is SGHAT and CDR2 FQDESV. The CDR3 goes from the cysteine to the phenylalanine over 13 residues. The kept DNA is CDR3 alone, 39 bases in frame from the first base. The junction carries 10 bases between V and J, which are trimmed by 2 bases and 8 bases respectively. CD8 naive samples consisted of CD45RO-negative cells that were positively selected for CCR7, yielding a CD45RA+CCR7+ population without TemRA cells. Donors were healthy HIV-negative adults with no recently reported acute infections or vaccinations. Only Caucasian adults living in Nashville, Tennessee, USA were represented among the donors. After blood collection by leukapheresis, PBMCs were isolated using Ficoll-Histopaque density gradient centrifugation and then cryopreserved in the vapor phase of liquid nitrogen. Purity and quantity of every magnetically sorted T cell population were checked by analytical flow cytometry. Genomic DNA was isolated from every sorted fraction and measured by UV absorbance on a Nanodrop 2000c.

TCR CDR3 regions were amplified from genomic DNA by multiplex PCR using the deep immunoSEQ assay. For each cell subset, the extracted genomic DNA was distributed evenly across all wells of several immunoSEQ 96-well plates, and each plate served as one replicate. For sorted subsets, approximately 200 ng of genomic DNA, equivalent to some 30,000 T cell genomes, went into each replicate PCR. The purified libraries were quantified using a Qubit 3.0 fluorometer, sized with a Bioanalyzer 2100, and then quantified again using the KAPA Library Quantification kit. Each immunoSEQ 96-well plate was sequenced on its own single-read 150-cycle Illumina NextSeq 550 flow cell. In the authors' own workflow: Because the immunoSEQ output held only junctional sequences and lacked quality scores, the filtering could not match the filtering applied to full-length reads. Sequences were annotated with PyIR, a Python wrapper for IgBLAST v1.9, using IMGT germline references to assign V/J genes and CDR3. Reads were removed for weak V/J assignments (E-value above 1e-6), missing CDR3, stop codons, out-of-frame junctions, or ambiguous translated residues. A V3J clonotype was defined by an identical inferred V gene, J gene, and CDR3 amino acid sequence. The percentage overlap between two repertoires was calculated by dividing the number of shared unique clonotypes by the size of the smaller repertoire. Repertoire richness was assessed with RTK rarefaction, the Chao1 estimator, and Recon v2.1 estimates of unobserved clonotypes. For all TCRbeta clonotypes obtained by the gDNA method from a few donors, generation probabilities were computed with OLGA. Imported from immuneACCESS, the table was reduced by TCRdb to in-frame sequences with V and J called. These copies leave out some clones; in studies compared against another copy, an unresolved V gene accounts for under half, and the cause of the remainder is not known. That table gives V, J and clone size, and the DNA gave D and trimming. The sample profile shows about 680,000 clones; roughly nine tenths of them were found once. About 24% of the sample belongs to the ten largest clones.

Sequenced sample: naive CD8+ T cells sorted from blood. The cell subset or site label corresponds to: CD45RA+CCR7+. This sequence uses TRBV11-1 and TRBJ1-3; there is no confident call for the D gene. This TCR came from a man younger than 40 in good health. The CDR3 region reads CASSLPDRDTIYF. The nucleotides are TGTGCCAGCAGCTTACCGGACCGGGACACCATATATTTT.